The 32 T cell receptor beta chains reported below all come from one sample, sequenced in a study of cytomegalovirus exposure and HLA in healthy donors. Amplification used 60 Vbeta primers and 13 Jbeta primers. TCRdb's table, derived via immunoSEQ multiplex PCR, lists solely in-frame clones and lacks some. This sample yields 120,000 or so clones, of which approximately 72% are seen a single time; about 1.6% belongs to the top ten. Specimen: PBMCs. The receptors derive from a man between 18 and 35 years old in good health and CMV-seronegative.

J is TRBJ1-2 and V is TRBV5-4; D is ambiguous. Germline V lookup: CDR1 SGHNT, CDR2 YYREEE (reference sequence). V lost 4 bases and J lost 2, with 9 bases in between. This CDR3 is built from 13 residues. CDR3 nucleotide sequence: TGTGCCAGCAGCCCACCGGGGAACTATGGCTACACCTTC. Residues: CASSPPGNYGYTF.

The chain links TRBV30 to TRBJ1-3; D is undetermined. The germline CDR1 and CDR2 sequences are GTSNPN and SVGIG (reference sequence). The CDR3 spans 14 residues. Between the trimmed V and J ends, which lost 2 bases and 0 bases, there was a span of 8 bases. CDR3 sequence reads: CAWSSRVSGNTIYF. As DNA, the CDR3 is TGTGCCTGGAGTTCCCGGGTCTCTGGAAACACCATATATTTT. The full variable domain, completed using reference TRBV30 and TRBJ1-3, is SQTIHQWPATLVQPVGSPLSLECTVEGTSNPNLYWYRQAAGRGLQLLFYSVGIGQISSEVPQNLSASRPQDRQFILSSKKLLLSDSGFYLCAWSSRVSGNTIYFGEGSWLTVV.

Concerning this clone: The sample holds other DNA sequences that translate to the same CDR3. The chain recombines TRBV27 with TRBJ1-5; tentatively, D is TRBD1 (5 bases). The CDR3 sequence is 13 residues long. Trimming stripped 0 bases from V and 5 bases from J, with 5 bases between. Per the germline V gene, CDR1 is MNHEY and CDR2 is SMNVEV (reference sequence). The CDR3 protein is CASSLSRDQPQHF. The CDR3 DNA reads TGTGCCAGCAGTTTATCCAGGGATCAGCCCCAGCATTTT.

The chain links TRBV10-3 to TRBJ2-5; 9 bases agree with TRBD1. CDR1 is ENHRY and CDR2 is SYGVKD in the germline V gene. The CDR3 runs 13 residues. The V segment lost 8 bases and the J segment 5 bases; nucleotides outside the gene matches: 6. In DNA form, the CDR3 reads TGTGCCATCGGGGACAGGGCGAGGGAGACCCAGTACTTC. Translated: CAIGDRARETQYF.

This clone has only one observation. The V and J genes are TRBV2 and TRBJ2-7; 10 positions match TRBD2. The CDR3 loop spans 15 amino acids. Trimming took 7 bases from V and 3 from J; bases not matched to a gene: 9. CDR1 SNHLY and CDR2 FYNNEI come from the germline V gene. CDR3 sequence reads: CASTRLAGANYEQYF. CDR3 nucleotides: TGTGCCAGCACCCGACTAGCGGGCGCAAACTACGAGCAGTACTTC.

This clone has just a few counts. In DNA form, the CDR3 reads TGCAGCGTAGGTCAGGGGGTAAATCAGCCCCAGCATTTT. The encoded protein is CSVGQGVNQPQHF. The V call is TRBV29-1, the J call TRBJ1-5, with 7 bases matching TRBD1. Germline V gene sequence: CDR1 SQVTM, CDR2 ANQGSEA. The CDR3 is 13 residues long. With 6 bases clipped from V and 4 bases from J, the junction kept 6 bases outside the gene matches.

The chain is built from TRBV30 and TRBJ1-1; D might be TRBD1 (6 bases). Germline CDR1 reads GTSNPN; CDR2 reads SVGIG (reference sequence). Trimming removed 0 bases from V and 7 bases from J, with 12 bases in between. The CDR3 loop spans 13 amino acids. This CDR3 reads CAWSVLGAVEAFF. CDR3 bases: TGTGCCTGGAGTGTATTGGGGGCGGTTGAAGCTTTCTTT. The full variable domain, in which reference TRBV30 and TRBJ1-1 provide the parts outside the CDR3, is SQTIHQWPATLVQPVGSPLSLECTVEGTSNPNLYWYRQAAGRGLQLLFYSVGIGQISSEVPQNLSASRPQDRQFILSSKKLLLSDSGFYLCAWSVLGAVEAFFGQGTRLTVV.

This clone showed up just a few times. The V call is TRBV7-9, the J call TRBJ2-5; 11 positions match TRBD1. This CDR3 has 15 amino acids. Germline V CDR1 and CDR2: SEHNR, FQNEAQ (reference sequence). Trimming removed 6 bases from V and 2 bases from J; junction bases left unmatched: 5. The chain's CDR3 is CASSRGQGAQETQYF. For the CDR3, the DNA is TGTGCCAGCAGTCGAGGACAGGGGGCTCAAGAGACCCAGTACTTC.

In the case of this clone: An end of the junction does not agree with germline; a read error may underlie this. V is TRBV7-8 and J is TRBJ2-7; TRBD2 matches 13 bases. The CDR3 is 16 residues long. Germline V gene data show CDR1 as SGHVS and CDR2 as FQNEAQ. The CDR3 nucleotides are TGTGCCGGCAGCCCATCCACAGGACTAGCGGGAGTCGAGCAGTACTTC. Amino acids: CAGSPSTGLAGVEQYF.

V gene TRBV6-1 combines with J gene TRBJ2-7; TRBD1 aligns across 10 bases. CDR3 size: 14 residues. Germline-derived CDR1 and CDR2 are MNHNS and SASEGT. V was clipped by 8 bases and J by 2 bases; unmatched bases: 6. The CDR3: CASFGTGVTYEQYF. In DNA, the CDR3 is TGTGCCAGCTTTGGGACAGGGGTAACCTACGAGCAGTACTTC.

The J gene is TRBJ2-6, the V gene TRBV7-9; D gene ambiguous. The germline CDR1 and CDR2 sequences are SEHNR and FQNEAQ (reference sequence). The V gene lost 3 bases and the J gene lost 1 base, with 4 bases spanning the gap. CDR3 length: 14 amino acids. CDR3 in DNA: TGTGCCAGCAGCTTCGTTTCTGGGGCCAACGTCCTGACTTTC. Translating gives CASSFVSGANVLTF.

This clone was counted between two and nine times. V is TRBV6-6 and J is TRBJ1-1; no clear D gene. Trimming left V 0 bases short and J 4 bases short, with 12 bases between. Germline V gene sequence: CDR1 MNHNY, CDR2 SVGAGI (reference sequence). The CDR3 consists of 15 residues. The CDR3 coding sequence is TGTGCCAGCAGTTACTCGATCTTGGGCAGCACTGAAGCTTTCTTT. Amino acids: CASSYSILGSTEAFF.

The rearrangement joins TRBV6-5 to TRBJ2-7; TRBD1 matches 8 bases. Trimming removed 5 bases from V and 3 bases from J; junction bases left unmatched: 9. The CDR3 has 15 residues. Germline V gene data show CDR1 as MNHEY and CDR2 as SVGAGI. The CDR3 DNA follows: TGTGCCAGCAGTCCGGGCGGACAGGGAGGCTACGAGCAGTACTTC. Translated: CASSPGGQGGYEQYF.

J is TRBJ2-6 and V is TRBV5-1; a possible D gene is TRBD1 (7 bases). Germline assignment: CDR1 SGHRS and CDR2 YFSETQ. This CDR3 region has 17 residues. V was clipped by 6 bases and J by 0 bases, with 16 bases between them. CDR3 amino acids: CASKGAGGDSGANVLTF. The CDR3 coding sequence is TGCGCCAGCAAGGGGGCAGGCGGGGACTCTGGGGCCAACGTCCTGACTTTC.

The chain couples TRBV7-9 to TRBJ2-5; 7 nucleotides align to TRBD1. The J call is uncertain, as TRBJ2-7 better fits the DNA end. The germline V gene encodes CDR1 SEHNR and CDR2 FQNEAQ (reference sequence). The CDR3 runs 14 residues. The CDR3 DNA reads TGTGCCAGCAGCTTAGGACAGGGAGCCTACGAGCAGTACTTC. It encodes CASSLGQGAYEQYF.

The chain links TRBV6-5 to TRBJ1-2; 10 bases are a match to TRBD1. CDR1 and CDR2 (germline): MNHEY, SVGAGI. Trimming took 5 bases from V and 8 from J; bases not matched to a gene: 8. The CDR3 consists of 14 residues. DNA of the CDR3: TGTGCCAGCAGTATGACAGGGGGCGCTGGGGGCTACACCTTC. Translated: CASSMTGGAGGYTF.

In DNA form, the CDR3 reads TGTGCCAGCAGTTTCTTGGGACTAGCGGGAGTGTGGGGTAATGAGCAGTTCTTC. Translating gives CASSFLGLAGVWGNEQFF. The chain employs TRBV27 and TRBJ2-1; 14 bases align to TRBD2. V lost 3 bases to trimming and J lost 7 bases; unmatched junction nucleotides: 11. Germline CDR1 reads MNHEY; CDR2 reads SMNVEV (reference sequence). The length of the CDR3 is 18 residues.

V usage is TRBV14 and J usage is TRBJ2-7; possibly TRBD2 for D (6 bases). Per the germline V gene, CDR1 is SGHDN and CDR2 is FVKESK. This CDR3 spans 15 amino acids. Trimming took 5 bases from V and 1 from J, leaving 15 bases between them. This CDR3 reads CASSGTSGGSYEQYF. Written as DNA, the CDR3 is TGTGCCAGCAGCGGGACCAGCGGAGGGTCCTACGAGCAGTACTTC. Full variable domain (remainder filled in from reference TRBV14 and TRBJ2-7): EAGVTQFPSHSVIEKGQTVTLRCDPISGHDNLYWYRRVMGKEIKFLLHFVKESKQDESGMPNNRFLAERTGGTYSTLKVQPAELEDSGVYFCASSGTSGGSYEQYFGPGTRLTVT.

This clone occurred once. The chain carries TRBV5-1 and TRBJ1-1, with D possibly matching TRBD1 (5 bases). V lost 0 bases to trimming and J lost 0 bases, with 18 bases between them. The CDR3 is 18 amino acids. Germline V gene sequence: CDR1 SGHRS, CDR2 YFSETQ. The CDR3 DNA reads as TGCGCCAGCAGCTTGGGGGCCTTCGGGGGGAAGATGAACACTGAAGCTTTCTTT. As protein: CASSLGAFGGKMNTEAFF.

The J gene is TRBJ2-7, the V gene TRBV2; D gene ambiguous. The V and J ends lost 6 bases and 0 bases respectively, with 12 bases between them. This CDR3 is 14 amino acids long. Germline CDR1 is SNHLY and CDR2 is FYNNEI. CDR3 nucleotides: TGTGCCAGCAGATCTAGAATTAGCTCCTACGAGCAGTACTTC. Translated, it gives CASRSRISSYEQYF.

This clone came up a few times. The rearrangement joins TRBV27 to TRBJ1-4; unclear D gene. This CDR3 spans 13 amino acids. The germline V and J ends were trimmed by 2 bases and 6 bases, with 7 bases remaining between them. The germline V gene has CDR1 MNHEY and CDR2 SMNVEV (reference sequence). The CDR3 DNA sequence: TGTGCCAGCAGTTTACTCCCCTATGAAAAACTGTTTTTT. The encoded protein is CASSLLPYEKLFF.

Regarding this clone: One junction end disagrees with the germline gene, perhaps due to a read error. The V and J genes are TRBV7-9 and TRBJ2-7; a weak D match, TRBD1 (5 bases). The CDR3 runs to 12 residues. Germline V gene sequence: CDR1 SEHNR, CDR2 FQNEAQ (reference sequence). DNA of the CDR3: TGTTCCAGCAGCTGGCAGGGTTACGAGCAGTACTTC. It translates to CSSSWQGYEQYF.

The V gene is TRBV30, the J gene TRBJ1-2, with a possible D match to TRBD1 (6 bases). Trimming took 5 bases from V and 4 from J, leaving 14 bases between them. CDR3 length: 13 residues. Germline-derived CDR1 and CDR2 are GTSNPN and SVGIG (reference sequence). This chain's CDR3 is CAWAQGVGYGYTF. The CDR3 DNA sequence: TGTGCCTGGGCACAGGGTGTCGGCTATGGCTACACCTTC.

V is TRBV6-5 and J is TRBJ1-2, with 9 bases identical to TRBD1. CDR3 length: 13 amino acids. After removal of 5 bases from V and 8 bases from J, the junction contained 6 bases not matched to a gene. Germline CDR1 is MNHEY and CDR2 is SVGAGI. The CDR3 protein is CASSQQGAKGYTF. The DNA of the CDR3 is TGTGCCAGCAGTCAACAGGGGGCGAAAGGCTACACCTTC.

The V call is TRBV7-6, the J call TRBJ1-1; D perhaps matches TRBD1 (5 bases). This CDR3 is 13 amino acids long. Germline CDR1 SGHVS, CDR2 FNYEAQ. Deletions cut 5 bases from V and 7 bases from J, with 14 bases between. The CDR3 sequence: CASSGGTDSEAFF. For the CDR3, the DNA is TGTGCCAGCAGCGGGGGGACGGATAGTGAAGCTTTCTTT.

This rearrangement joins TRBV14 to TRBJ1-4; no clear D. CDR3 length: 16 residues. V lost 4 bases to trimming and J lost 6 bases, with 18 bases between them. Germline CDR1 and CDR2: SGHDN and FVKESK. The CDR3 here is CASSLLIQSLDEKLFF. Written as DNA, the CDR3 is TGTGCCAGCAGCCTTCTAATACAGTCCCTCGATGAAAAACTGTTTTTT.

The chain combines TRBV6-5 with TRBJ2-1; tentatively, D is TRBD2 (6 bases). The CDR3 extends over 14 amino acids. The germline V gene encodes CDR1 MNHEY and CDR2 SVGAGI. V lost 7 bases, J lost 4 bases, and 14 bases lay in between. CDR3 DNA sequence: TGTGCCAGCACGGCGGGAAGGTGGTACAATGAGCAGTTCTTC. Translating gives CASTAGRWYNEQFF.

This clone showed up just a few times. This sequence joins TRBV28 and TRBJ2-7; 11 positions match TRBD1. V lost 8 bases and J lost 5; bases outside the gene matches: 5. This CDR3 comprises 13 residues. Germline loops: CDR1 MDHEN, CDR2 SYDVKM. The CDR3 DNA follows: TGTGCCAGCTCGGGACAGGGGGTCCACGAGCAGTACTTC. This translates into CASSGQGVHEQYF. The full variable domain, its missing parts supplied by reference TRBV28 and TRBJ2-7, is DVKVTQSSRYLVKRTGEKVFLECVQDMDHENMFWYRQDPGLGLRLIYFSYDVKMKEKGDIPEGYSVSREKKERFSLILESASTNQTSMYLCASSGQGVHEQYFGPGTRLTVT.

This clone was seen just once. This sequence joins TRBV29-1 and TRBJ1-2, with 8 bases aligning to TRBD1. V lost 3 bases, J lost 8 bases, and 11 bases stayed unmatched. There are 14 residues in the CDR3. Germline lookup yields CDR1 SQVTM and CDR2 ANQGSEA. In DNA, the CDR3 is TGCAGCGTTGATGGACAGGGTCAAAGGGGGGGCTACACCTTC. Its translation is CSVDGQGQRGGYTF.

A word on this clone: This CDR3 is missing its conserved last phenylalanine or tryptophan, likely due to a read error. The J gene is TRBJ1-1, the V gene TRBV20-1; a weak D match, TRBD1 (5 bases). Germline V gene lookup returns CDR1 DFQATT and CDR2 SNEGSKA (reference sequence). The CDR3 runs 11 residues. Trimming stripped 8 bases from V and 6 bases from J, with 13 bases between. Written as DNA, the CDR3 is TGCAGTCCAGGGTTGAGTCCTGAAGCTTTCCTT. Translated: CSPGLSPEAFL.

This clone was detected a few times. V is TRBV30 and J is TRBJ2-1; TRBD2 agrees at 11 bases. V gave up 1 base and J gave up 8 bases; unmatched junction bases: 7. The germline V gene encodes CDR1 GTSNPN and CDR2 SVGIG (reference sequence). There are 15 residues in the CDR3. This chain's CDR3 is CAWSASSGGWYEQFF. In DNA, the CDR3 is TGTGCCTGGAGTGCTTCTAGCGGGGGGTGGTATGAGCAGTTCTTC.

This sequence joins TRBV30 and TRBJ2-1, with a weak D call TRBD2 (6 bases). In germline, CDR1 is GTSNPN, CDR2 SVGIG (reference sequence). Trimming left V 3 bases short and J 13 bases short, with 13 bases between. The CDR3 spans 11 residues. This CDR3 is CAWRRRDFQFF. The CDR3 DNA reads TGTGCCTGGAGACGGCGGGACTTCCAGTTCTTC.